Below, 21 T cell receptor beta chains from the same sample are listed, as sequenced in a study of Graves' ophthalmopathy and Graves' hyperthyroidism. The study amplified TCR beta CDR3 regions using RNA transcripts. First-round RT-PCR relied on HTBI primers, and a second-round multiplex PCR came next. TCRdb reanalysed the multiplex PCR reads using MiXCR and keeps one entry per CDR3 protein. The sample contains 600,000 to 950,000 distinct CDR3 sequences, 35% to 50% of which appear only once. Sequences were obtained from peripheral blood. These receptor sequences come from an adult man with Graves' ophthalmopathy.

The sample holds a few counts of this clonotype. The chain employs TRBV2 and TRBJ2-7, with 9 bases identical to TRBD2. The CDR3 consists of 16 residues. CDR1 and CDR2 from the germline V gene are SNHLY and FYNNEI. V lost 3 bases to trimming and J lost 3 bases; unmatched junction nucleotides: 9. DNA for the CDR3: TGTGCCAGCAGTGAGGAGTGGCTAGCGGGGATCTACGAGCAGTACTTC. It codes for CASSEEWLAGIYEQYF.

This clonotype was seen a handful of times. A much bigger clone sits one base away, suggesting this may be a read error. The chain carries TRBV10-3 and TRBJ1-5; D is uncertain. In germline, CDR1 is ENHRY, CDR2 SYGVKD. This CDR3 is 13 amino acids long. V lost 4 bases to trimming and J lost 1 base, with 5 bases between them. CDR3 sequence: CAISGASNQPQHF. CDR3 DNA sequence: TGTGCCATCAGTGGGGCGAGCAATCAGCCCCAGCATTTT.

This chain connects TRBV10-3 to TRBJ1-5; 8 bases line up with TRBD1. This CDR3 contains 15 residues. The V and J ends lost 6 bases and 1 base, in that order; junction bases with no gene match: 5. The germline CDR1 and CDR2 sequences are ENHRY and SYGVKD. Here the CDR3 DNA reads TGTGCCATCAGCCTGGACAGGGCAAGCAATCAGCCCCAGCATTTT. Residues: CAISLDRASNQPQHF.

The chain employs TRBV9 and TRBJ1-5; D gene ambiguous. CDR1 is SGDLS, CDR2 YYNGEE, per germline. The ends were cut back, 7 bases at V and 5 bases at J, with 10 bases in the middle. The CDR3 consists of 12 residues. Written as DNA, the CDR3 is TGTGCCAGCGGTTGGTTGGATCAGCCCCAGCATTTT. Translating it yields CASGWLDQPQHF.

The rearrangement joins TRBV29-1 to TRBJ1-1, with D perhaps TRBD1 (5 bases). V gave up 3 bases and J gave up 1 base, with 18 bases separating them. This CDR3 region has 16 residues. From germline, CDR1 is SQVTM and CDR2 ANQGSEA. The CDR3 DNA is TGCAGCGTTGAGGGACGGGCGGGCAGGGCGAACACTGAAGCTTTCTTT. Protein: CSVEGRAGRANTEAFF.

This clonotype was found a few times. The rearrangement links TRBV12-3 or TRBV12-4 to TRBJ1-3; D is unresolved. V was cut by 5 bases and J by 0 bases, with 11 bases left in between. This CDR3 contains 15 residues. The chain's CDR3 is CASSRPGPSGNTIYF. For the CDR3, the DNA is TGTGCCAGCAGTCGTCCAGGACCCTCTGGAAACACCATATATTTT.

Ten or more counts support this clonotype. V gene TRBV2 combines with J gene TRBJ1-2, with D maybe TRBD1 (6 bases). Germline V gives CDR1 SNHLY, CDR2 FYNNEI. The CDR3 has 13 amino acids. Between the trimmed V and J ends, which lost 10 bases and 6 bases, there was a span of 18 bases. In nucleotides, the CDR3 is TGTGCCACCAGAGAACAGGGCGACCATGGCTACACCTTC. This encodes CATREQGDHGYTF.

This clonotype was seen only a few times. The junction shows a germline mismatch at one end, possibly a read error. This chain's CDR3 is CSVEVSGNYGHTF. The CDR3, as DNA: TGCAGCGTTGAAGTTTCCGGGAACTATGGCCACACCTTC. V and J are TRBV29-1 and TRBJ1-2, with D uncertain. Looked up from germline, CDR1 is SQVTM and CDR2 is ANQGSEA. CDR3 size: 13 residues.

As regards this clonotype: Here the CDR3 omits its conserved ending phenylalanine or tryptophan, so a read error is the likely source. The gene calls are TRBV5-1 and TRBJ2-5; no reliable D call. Germline V gene data show CDR1 as SGHRS and CDR2 as YFSETQ. The CDR3 extends over 13 amino acids. Trimming shortened V by 1 base and J by 5 bases, and 9 bases separated the two germline ends. The CDR3 reads CASSLLVSETQYL. In nucleotides, the CDR3 is TGCGCCAGCAGCTTGCTGGTTTCTGAGACCCAGTACCTC.

This clonotype has a single count. The V and J genes are TRBV29-1 and TRBJ2-1; TRBD2 matches 8 bases. The CDR3 covers 13 residues. The V and J ends lost 4 bases and 7 bases, in that order; junction bases with no gene match: 6. CDR1 and CDR2 (germline): SQVTM, ANQGSEA. Here the CDR3 DNA reads TGCAGCGTTGGGACTAGCTTAGGGAATGAGCAGTTCTTC. It yields the protein CSVGTSLGNEQFF.

The chain uses TRBV11-2 and TRBJ2-2; tentative D call: TRBD2 (6 bases). The CDR3 extends over 12 amino acids. Germline V gene sequence: CDR1 SGHAT, CDR2 FQNNGV. V was trimmed by 3 bases and J by 13 bases, leaving 12 bases between them. CDR3 DNA: TGTGCCAGCAGCTTGGATCTGCGGGGGCTGTTTTTT. It translates to CASSLDLRGLFF. Together with reference TRBV11-2 and TRBJ2-2, the CDR3 gives the full variable domain: EAGVAQSPRYKIIEKRQSVAFWCNPISGHATLYWYQQILGQGPKLLIQFQNNGVVDDSQLPKDRFSAERLKGVDSTLKIQPAKLEDSAVYLCASSLDLRGLFFGEGSRLTVL.

The sample holds one count of this clonotype. The J gene is TRBJ2-6, the V gene TRBV25-1, with D tentatively TRBD2 (5 bases). From germline, CDR1 is MGHDK and CDR2 SYGVNS. The V gene lost 6 bases and the J gene lost 0 bases, with 12 bases spanning the gap. The CDR3 spans 16 residues. The CDR3: CASRALTSSGANVLTF. The CDR3 DNA reads TGTGCCAGCAGGGCGCTAACTAGCTCTGGGGCCAACGTCCTGACTTTC.

A remark on this clonotype: This likely comes from a read error, as the CDR3 has no conserved phenylalanine or tryptophan at its end. The chain joins TRBV5-1 to TRBJ2-5; no clear D gene. In germline, CDR1 is SGHRS, CDR2 YFSETQ. This CDR3 has 11 residues. This CDR3 reads CASSLQGTQYL. The CDR3 DNA reads TGCGCCAGCAGCTTGCAAGGGACCCAGTACCTC.

This clonotype was observed many times. This chain joins TRBV20-1 and TRBJ2-7; D call uncertain. CDR3 size: 13 residues. Trimming pared 2 bases from V and 2 bases from J, leaving 10 bases between. Germline values: CDR1 DFQATT, CDR2 SNEGSKA (reference sequence). The DNA for the CDR3 is TGCAGTGCTAGAAGGCAGTCCACCTACGAGCAGTACTTC. This codes for CSARRQSTYEQYF.

This clonotype was observed a few times. This chain joins TRBV29-1 and TRBJ2-7; D is possibly TRBD2 (6 bases). The CDR3 consists of 16 residues. Germline V lookup: CDR1 SQVTM, CDR2 ANQGSEA. V was trimmed by 0 bases and J by 4 bases, leaving 19 bases between them. In nucleotides, the CDR3 is TGCAGCGTTGAAGAATCCTCCGGGGGACTTAATTACGAGCAGTACTTC. Translation: CSVEESSGGLNYEQYF.

This sequence joins TRBV29-1 and TRBJ1-4; 7 positions agree with TRBD1. Germline CDR1 reads SQVTM; CDR2 reads ANQGSEA. V shed 7 bases, J shed 7 bases, and the junction held 9 bases outside the gene matches. CDR3 length: 13 amino acids. The CDR3 spells CSAGGGGGEKLFF. The DNA for the CDR3 is TGCAGCGCCGGAGGAGGGGGCGGTGAAAAACTGTTTTTT.

This clonotype was counted ten times or more. The V and J genes are TRBV6-6 and TRBJ2-7; 8 bases align to TRBD2. V trimming: 0 bases; J trimming: 1 base; junction bases outside the gene matches: 2. Germline CDR1 reads MNHNY; CDR2 reads SVGAGI (reference sequence). The length of the CDR3 is 15 residues. The CDR3 DNA follows: TGTGCCAGCAGTTACTCGAGCGGGAGATCCTACGAGCAGTACTTC. Residues: CASSYSSGRSYEQYF.

The chain links TRBV9 to TRBJ2-5, with 7 bases fitting TRBD1. Germline CDR1 is SGDLS and CDR2 is YYNGEE. This CDR3 comprises 15 residues. The V segment lost 7 bases and the J segment 4 bases; nucleotides outside the gene matches: 13. CDR3 region: CASSPRQGGSETQYF. For the CDR3, the DNA is TGTGCCAGCTCACCTCGACAGGGTGGGTCAGAGACCCAGTACTTC.

This clonotype was counted only a few times. The chain has TRBV2 and TRBJ2-3; no definite D call. The CDR3 spans 13 residues. CDR1 is SNHLY, CDR2 FYNNEI, per germline. V lost 8 bases and J lost 0, with 9 bases in between. CDR3 DNA: TGTGCCAGCCGCCGAACTAGCACAGATACGCAGTATTTT. Translated, it gives CASRRTSTDTQYF.

The chain is built from TRBV12-3 or TRBV12-4 and TRBJ1-5; no reliable D call. V shed 4 bases and J shed 4 bases, with 17 bases lying between them. There are 16 residues in the CDR3. CDR3 amino acids: CASSYCAAFFNQPQHF. DNA for the CDR3: TGTGCCAGCAGTTATTGTGCGGCCTTCTTTAATCAGCCCCAGCATTTT.

Note on this clonotype: One base away lies a much larger clone, so this may be a sequencing read error. The chain carries TRBV5-4 and TRBJ1-3; the D is unclear. Germline V gene sequence: CDR1 SGHNT, CDR2 YYREEE (reference sequence). The CDR3 contains 12 residues. Between the trimmed V and J ends, which lost 4 bases and 1 base, there was a span of 3 bases. The CDR3 sequence is CASSQSGNTIYF. CDR3 in DNA: TGTGCCAGCAGCCAATCTGGAAACACCATATATTTT.